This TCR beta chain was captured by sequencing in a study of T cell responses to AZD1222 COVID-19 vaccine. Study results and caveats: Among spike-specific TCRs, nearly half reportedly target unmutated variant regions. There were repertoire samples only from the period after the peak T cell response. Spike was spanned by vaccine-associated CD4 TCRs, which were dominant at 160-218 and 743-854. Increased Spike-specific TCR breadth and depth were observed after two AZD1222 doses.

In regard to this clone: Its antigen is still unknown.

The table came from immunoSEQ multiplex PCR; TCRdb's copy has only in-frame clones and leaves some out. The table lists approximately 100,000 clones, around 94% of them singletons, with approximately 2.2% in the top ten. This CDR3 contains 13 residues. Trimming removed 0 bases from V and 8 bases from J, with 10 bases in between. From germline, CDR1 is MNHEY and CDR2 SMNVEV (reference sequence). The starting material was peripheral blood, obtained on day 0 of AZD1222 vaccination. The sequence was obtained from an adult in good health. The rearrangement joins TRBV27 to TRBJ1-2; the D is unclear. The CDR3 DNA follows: TGTGCCAGCAGTTTATCTTATGGCGGGGGCTACACCTTC. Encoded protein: CASSLSYGGGYTF.